The 27 T cell receptor beta chains below were found in one sample sequenced in a study of T-cell memory formation after mild COVID-19. TCRdb ran MiXCR on the 5' RACE reads and lists one entry per CDR3 protein. This sample yields hundreds of thousands of distinct CDR3 sequences, of which around 15% are seen a single time; 20% to 25% belongs to the top ten. Sequences were obtained from PBMCs or a T cell subset sorted from them (not recorded which). The receptors were sampled from a man between 18 and 35 years old who had mild COVID-19 (a few samples of this study predate the infection). Cell type and time point are not known.

The V call is TRBV5-5, the J call TRBJ1-1; D not resolved. Trimming cost V 2 bases and J 0 bases, with 8 bases left between them. The CDR3 spans 14 residues. CDR1 and CDR2 from the germline V gene are SGHKS and YYEKEE (reference sequence). The CDR3 loop is CASSLKQLNTEAFF. Written as DNA, the CDR3 is TGTGCCAGCAGCTTAAAACAACTGAACACTGAAGCTTTCTTT.

Many counts were recorded for this clonotype. The gene calls are TRBV19 and TRBJ2-7; 9 positions agree with TRBD1. Per the germline V gene, CDR1 is LNHDA and CDR2 is SQIVND (reference sequence). V was clipped by 7 bases and J by 5 bases; unmatched bases: 9. The length of the CDR3 is 14 residues. CDR3 coding DNA: TGTGCCAGTAACACCGGACAGGGGACCCACGAGCAGTACTTC. Translating it yields CASNTGQGTHEQYF.

The chain combines TRBV10-2 with TRBJ1-6, with D possibly being TRBD1 (6 bases). Trimming took off 6 bases at V and 7 bases at J, with 13 bases between the two ends. From germline, CDR1 is WSHSY and CDR2 SAAADI. The CDR3 covers 14 residues. This CDR3 reads CASRNRVFNSPLHF. CDR3 bases: TGCGCCAGCAGGAACAGGGTTTTCAATTCACCCCTCCACTTT.

The chain links TRBV6-2 or TRBV6-3 to TRBJ2-5, with D possibly matching TRBD2 (6 bases). The germline V and J ends were trimmed by 2 bases and 9 bases, with 10 bases remaining between them. The CDR3 is made up of 12 amino acids. Germline V gene lookup returns CDR1 MNHEY and CDR2 SVGEGT. CDR3 in DNA: TGTGCCAGCAGTTACGAGTGGGGGGCCCAGTACTTC. It codes for CASSYEWGAQYF.

This clonotype was seen more than once but under ten times. The chain employs TRBV7-9 and TRBJ2-7; D gene uncertain. Germline-derived CDR1 and CDR2 are SEHNR and FQNEAQ (reference sequence). The length of the CDR3 is 13 residues. The germline V and J ends were trimmed by 6 bases and 0 bases, with 9 bases remaining between them. The CDR3, as DNA: TGTGCCAGCAGTGGGGTGGGCTCCTACGAGCAGTACGTC. Protein product: CASSGVGSYEQYV.

This clonotype was observed a handful of times. The rearrangement joins TRBV7-8 to TRBJ2-1, with D perhaps matching TRBD1 or TRBD2 (5 bases each). Trimming shortened V by 5 bases and J by 5 bases, and 10 bases separated the two germline ends. Germline CDR1 is SGHVS and CDR2 is FQNEAQ. The length of the CDR3 is 13 residues. CDR3 region: CASSQRGDNEQFF. Here the CDR3 DNA reads TGTGCCAGCAGCCAAAGAGGGGACAATGAGCAGTTCTTC.

The chain recombines TRBV5-1 with TRBJ1-6; weak D call: TRBD1 (5 bases). The CDR3 has 15 amino acids. From germline, CDR1 is SGHRS and CDR2 YFSETQ. V dropped 5 bases and J dropped 4 bases, with 13 bases sitting between them. This CDR3 reads CASRPGRTYNSPLHF. The CDR3 nucleotides are TGCGCCAGCAGGCCGGGACGGACGTATAATTCACCCCTCCACTTT.

This clonotype has a handful of counts. J is TRBJ1-2 and V is TRBV5-4, with 10 bases fitting TRBD1. V shed 4 bases, J shed 5 bases, and the junction held 5 bases outside the gene matches. The length of the CDR3 is 14 residues. Germline lookup yields CDR1 SGHNT and CDR2 YYREEE (reference sequence). The CDR3 DNA sequence: TGTGCCAGCAGCCCCGACAGGGGGCTTTATGGCTACACCTTC. This encodes CASSPDRGLYGYTF.

The CDR3 sequence: CASSPWDQRTSYEQYF. The DNA of the CDR3 is TGTGCCAGCTCACCTTGGGATCAAAGGACGTCCTACGAGCAGTACTTC. The chain carries TRBV18 and TRBJ2-7; D gene uncertain. The germline CDR1 and CDR2 sequences are KGHSH and LQKENI. Deletions cut 3 bases from V and 1 base from J, with 16 bases between. The CDR3 runs 16 residues.

This clonotype was observed a handful of times. This sequence joins TRBV7-3 and TRBJ2-2; D may correspond to TRBD1 or TRBD2 (5 bases each). Per germline, CDR1 SGHTA and CDR2 FQGTGA. CDR3 length equals 15 residues. V dropped 5 bases and J dropped 4 bases, with 14 bases sitting between them. The CDR3 here is CASSPPGAGTGELFF. CDR3 nucleotides: TGTGCCAGCAGCCCCCCCGGGGCCGGCACCGGGGAGCTGTTTTTT.

There are a few counts of this clonotype. The rearrangement joins TRBV4-1 to TRBJ2-7, with 11 positions matching TRBD1. Germline V lookup: CDR1 MGHRA, CDR2 YSYEKL. V was pared by 4 bases and J by 3 bases, with 20 bases of the junction left unmatched. CDR3 length: 20 amino acids. CDR3 DNA: TGCGCCAGCAGCCTACTTTCCCCGGGACAGGGGGTCTTAAATGTCTACGAGCAGTACTTC. This sequence encodes CASSLLSPGQGVLNVYEQYF.

In its sample, this clonotype was seen a few times. The chain combines TRBV5-5 with TRBJ2-5; D is perhaps TRBD2 (5 bases). The germline CDR1 and CDR2 sequences are SGHKS and YYEKEE (reference sequence). V was pared by 3 bases and J by 2 bases, with 8 bases between. The CDR3 runs 13 residues. The CDR3 is CASSSRGQETQYF. CDR3 sequence (DNA): TGTGCCAGCAGCTCCCGAGGGCAAGAGACCCAGTACTTC.

Only a few counts were recorded for this clonotype. V and J are TRBV29-1 and TRBJ2-3, with D possibly matching TRBD2 (5 bases). The CDR3 is 14 residues long. Germline CDR1 reads SQVTM; CDR2 reads ANQGSEA. Trimming stripped 5 bases from V and 4 bases from J, with 16 bases between. CDR3 amino acids: CSVQGSGIADTQYF. CDR3 in DNA: TGCAGCGTTCAAGGCTCGGGGATCGCAGATACGCAGTATTTT.

The gene calls are TRBV9 and TRBJ1-1; D not certain. V lost 4 bases to trimming and J lost 4 bases, with 14 bases between them. The germline gives CDR1 SGDLS, CDR2 YYNGEE. The CDR3 totals 14 residues. The CDR3 region is CASSPTRESTEAFF. Here the CDR3 DNA reads TGTGCCAGCAGCCCAACACGGGAGTCCACTGAAGCTTTCTTT.

The rearrangement links TRBV6-6 to TRBJ2-4; 7 nucleotides match TRBD2. Trimming removed 3 bases from V and 15 bases from J; junction bases left unmatched: 11. In germline, CDR1 is MNHNY, CDR2 SVGAGI (reference sequence). The CDR3 contains 13 residues. CDR3 sequence reads: CASSYGLAAFGYF. CDR3 coding DNA: TGTGCCAGCAGTTATGGGCTAGCGGCCTTTGGGTACTTC.

The chain uses TRBV28 and TRBJ2-1; 11 bases fit TRBD2. This CDR3 region has 14 residues. Per the germline V gene, CDR1 is MDHEN and CDR2 is SYDVKM. After removal of 6 bases from V and 15 bases from J, the junction contained 13 bases not matched to a gene. The CDR3 loop reads CASSPPQLAGVVFF. The CDR3 nucleotides read TGTGCCAGCAGCCCCCCTCAACTAGCGGGGGTGGTGTTCTTC.

This chain uses TRBV27 with TRBJ2-7; D gene unclear. The CDR3 contains 11 residues. V gave up 4 bases and J gave up 6 bases, with 7 bases separating them. Germline loops: CDR1 MNHEY, CDR2 SMNVEV (reference sequence). The CDR3 reads CASSCVSEQYV. CDR3 nucleotides: TGTGCCAGCAGTTGTGTTAGCGAGCAGTACGTC.

The chain links TRBV7-2 to TRBJ1-1; a weak D match, TRBD1 (5 bases). Trimming left V 3 bases short and J 4 bases short, with 9 bases between. Looked up from germline, CDR1 is SGHTA and CDR2 is FQGNSA. The CDR3 is made up of 13 amino acids. Here the CDR3 reads CASSFAGTTEAFF. CDR3 DNA: TGTGCCAGCAGCTTCGCAGGGACCACTGAAGCTTTCTTT.

This clonotype was picked up many times. The rearrangement links TRBV12-3 or TRBV12-4 to TRBJ2-7; 7 bases are shared with TRBD2. This CDR3 region has 13 residues. V lost 5 bases to trimming and J lost 3 bases; unmatched junction nucleotides: 4. In DNA, the CDR3 is TGTGCCAGCAGTCCCGGACTAGACTACGAGCAGTACTTC. It yields the protein CASSPGLDYEQYF.

The chain uses TRBV7-2 and TRBJ1-4, with 10 bases identical to TRBD1. Germline trimming cut 6 bases from V and 8 bases from J; bases unmatched to any gene: 6. CDR3 length: 14 amino acids. The V gene's germline CDR1 is SGHTA and CDR2 FQGNSA. The CDR3, as DNA: TGTGCCAGCAGGAGCGGGACAGGGGACGAAAAACTGTTTTTT. The encoded protein is CASRSGTGDEKLFF.

This sequence joins TRBV20-1 and TRBJ1-2, with a possible D match to TRBD1 (6 bases). V gave up 6 bases and J gave up 4 bases, with 12 bases separating them. This CDR3 contains 12 residues. CDR1 DFQATT and CDR2 SNEGSKA come from the germline V gene (reference sequence). CDR3 sequence (DNA): TGCAGTGCACCACAGGGAGGCTATGGCTACACCTTC. It encodes CSAPQGGYGYTF.

J is TRBJ1-4 and V is TRBV7-2, with TRBD1 identical over 7 bases. Germline lookup yields CDR1 SGHTA and CDR2 FQGNSA. CDR3 length equals 18 residues. V dropped 0 bases and J dropped 0; count of bases not matched to a gene: 7. The CDR3 DNA reads TGTGCCAGCAGCTTAGCCGGGACAGCAATCGCAACTAATGAAAAACTGTTTTTT. Its protein is CASSLAGTAIATNEKLFF.

The chain joins TRBV4-3 to TRBJ2-3; 11 nucleotides match TRBD1. V was pared by 6 bases and J by 4 bases, with 3 bases of the junction left unmatched. CDR3 size: 14 residues. Germline V gene sequence: CDR1 LGHNA, CDR2 YSLEER. CDR3 in amino acids: CASRPGQGADTQYF. In DNA, the CDR3 is TGCGCCAGCAGGCCGGGACAGGGGGCAGATACGCAGTATTTT.

This clonotype has at least ten counts. The chain employs TRBV7-3 and TRBJ2-1; 11 nucleotides line up with TRBD2. CDR3 size: 19 residues. V lost 1 base and J lost 1; bases outside the gene matches: 9. Germline V gene data show CDR1 as SGHTA and CDR2 as FQGTGA. This chain's CDR3 is CASSLRSLAGEVSYNEQFF. The CDR3 bases are TGTGCCAGCAGCTTAAGGTCACTAGCGGGGGAAGTGTCCTACAATGAGCAGTTCTTC.

CDR3 residues: CASRAGFGYTF. Written as DNA, the CDR3 is TGTGCCAGCCGTGCCGGATTTGGCTACACCTTC. The chain employs TRBV6-5 and TRBJ1-2, with no clear D. This CDR3 is 11 amino acids long. CDR1 and CDR2 (germline): MNHEY, SVGAGI. Trimming took 8 bases from V and 7 from J, leaving 11 bases between them.

The gene calls are TRBV28 and TRBJ1-1; perhaps TRBD1 as D (5 bases). The germline V gene encodes CDR1 MDHEN and CDR2 SYDVKM. This CDR3 region has 14 residues. V was shortened by 7 bases and J by 2 bases, with 14 bases between the two germline ends. The CDR3 loop is CASKSRQINTEAFF. The CDR3 region has the DNA TGTGCCAGCAAATCAAGACAGATAAACACTGAAGCTTTCTTT.

This chain links TRBV7-9 with TRBJ2-5; maybe TRBD2 (5 bases). Germline CDR1 SEHNR, CDR2 FQNEAQ (reference sequence). V shed 11 bases and J shed 1 base, with 11 bases lying between them. The CDR3 is 12 amino acids. The CDR3 is CALTEVQETQYF. CDR3 bases: TGTGCCTTGACGGAGGTCCAAGAGACCCAGTACTTC.